Shown below are 3 T cell receptor beta chains from a single sample sequenced in a study of T-cell reconstitution after alpha-beta-depleted transplantation in children. As it was prepared, the TCRbeta library received unique molecular identifiers. One entry per CDR3 protein results from TCRdb running MiXCR on the PCR reads. Of 40,000 to 55,000 distinct CDR3 sequences listed, approximately 9.2% are singletons. This specimen consisted of PBMCs, mostly from graft donor cells, obtained 60 days after TCRalphabeta/CD19-depleted stem cell transplant. The receptor source for this set is a male patient aged 2 to 9 who had a stem cell transplant for chronic granulomatous disease, so the T cells may come from the graft donor.

This clonotype occurred many times. The chain links TRBV20-1 to TRBJ2-1, with 9 positions matching TRBD2. Germline V gene data show CDR1 as DFQATT and CDR2 as SNEGSKA (reference sequence). Trimming at V came to 6 bases and at J to 10 bases, leaving 10 bases not matched to a gene. This CDR3 region has 13 residues. As DNA, the CDR3 is TGCAGTGCGTCTAGCGGGACCTTAGGGGAGCAGTTCTTC. Translated, it gives CSASSGTLGEQFF.

This clonotype has a count of ten or more. The chain employs TRBV7-2 and TRBJ2-3; D remains ambiguous. CDR3 length: 14 amino acids. Trimming shortened V by 2 bases and J by 2 bases, and 8 bases separated the two germline ends. Germline values: CDR1 SGHTA, CDR2 FQGNSA. The CDR3 region has the DNA TGTGCCAGCAGCTTATTGGCGGCCACAGATACGCAGTATTTT. It is translated as CASSLLAATDTQYF.

This clonotype was observed at least ten times. The V gene is TRBV12-3 or TRBV12-4, the J gene TRBJ2-7; 7 positions agree with TRBD1. J lost 6 bases, V lost 8 bases, and 10 bases had no gene match. The CDR3 spans 13 residues. The CDR3 sequence is CASGGQRASEQYF. The CDR3 DNA follows: TGTGCCAGCGGGGGACAGAGAGCGTCCGAGCAGTACTTC.